Sequencing of this TCR beta chain was carried out in a study of post-analysis software for immune sequencing data. Study details: In terms of disease course, relapsing-remitting, secondary progressive and progressive-relapsing multiple sclerosis were included. Study conclusions and caveats: Compared with controls, patients had more of about five TRBV segments, including TRBV5-6, TRBV5-1 and TRBV20-1.

Germline V CDR1 and CDR2: DFQATT, SNEGSKA (reference sequence). Trimming pared 1 base from V and 2 bases from J, leaving 24 bases between. The CDR3 is 18 residues long. Libraries were made from TCR beta cDNA, and they carried unique molecular identifiers. TCRdb re-derived calls from the PCR reads in MiXCR, one entry per CDR3 protein. The table lists hundreds of thousands of distinct CDR3 sequences, 55% to 60% of them singletons, with about 11% in the top ten. About this clonotype itself: Its antigen remains unknown.

The TCR was taken from a girl aged 2-10 years with multiple sclerosis. The gene calls are TRBV20-1 and TRBJ2-7, with D possibly being TRBD2 (5 bases). The sequenced sample was blood. CDR3 DNA: TGCAGTGCTAGAGGGGTGGGAGTAACCGGGATCGGGACCTACGAGCAGTACTTC. Amino acids: CSARGVGVTGIGTYEQYF.